These T cell receptor beta chains were read from a single sample in a study of T cells expressing NK-cell markers. One entry per CDR3 protein, without DNA, is what TCRdb gives after re-calling the 5' RACE reads. Recorded for this sample: over 150,000 distinct CDR3 sequences. The sequencing input was blood T cells: a sorted CD56 or NKG2C T cell subset, CD4+ or CD8+ T cells, or bulk PBMC T cells (not recorded which). Receptors were obtained from a woman aged 45-60 years in good health. Both conserved end residues are part of each CDR3.

v_call,j_call,cdr3_aa
TRBV12-3/TRBV12-4,TRBJ1-2,CAISGGYGYTF
TRBV20-1,TRBJ2-1,CSASSGTEVNEQFF
TRBV19,TRBJ1-1,CASSQSGGNTEAFF
TRBV4-1,TRBJ2-1,CASRTTGDNEQFF
TRBV7-9,TRBJ1-5,CASSPGGSNQPQHF
TRBV5-8,TRBJ1-2,CASSPRTEADGYTF
TRBV12-3/TRBV12-4,TRBJ2-1,CASTGTGFGEQFF
TRBV11-1,TRBJ2-7,CASSFGGDSLYEQYF
TRBV24-1,TRBJ2-1,CATSDSIGRGVRTRNNEQFF
TRBV24-1,TRBJ2-1,CATSDLWREGRNEQFF
TRBV3-1,TRBJ1-2,CATLPGTGEGYTF
TRBV3-1,TRBJ1-1,CASSPRDAAHQNTEAFF
TRBV12-3/TRBV12-4,TRBJ2-3,CASSPLAGDSNEGDTQYF
TRBV27,TRBJ1-6,CASSPGQGNSPLHF
TRBV10-3,TRBJ2-7,CAISEGLAGGEQYF
TRBV9,TRBJ2-3,CASSATSLWRDTQYF
TRBV27,TRBJ1-1,CASSLRSGMNTEAFF
TRBV5-1,TRBJ2-5,CASKGRTAGAIQETQYF
TRBV7-6,TRBJ2-5,CASSLRLAGRETQYF
TRBV13,TRBJ2-3,CASSPPGRSTDTQYF
TRBV27,TRBJ2-1,CASGNSGNEQFF
TRBV30,TRBJ1-1,CAWSVPGENTEAFF
TRBV4-1,TRBJ2-3,CASTRREVAGPTDTQYF
TRBV12-3/TRBV12-4,TRBJ1-6,CASRHGRNSPLHF
TRBV11-2,TRBJ2-1,CASSVGQGTYNEQFF
TRBV6-1,TRBJ2-7,CASSLPPGGPDSYEQYF
TRBV11-2,TRBJ1-4,CASSLDVSINEKLFF
TRBV2,TRBJ2-3,CASSSTSGSTDTQYF
TRBV27,TRBJ2-1,CASKLGPNEQFF
TRBV28,TRBJ2-7,CASSLEGTYEQYF
TRBV5-1,TRBJ1-1,CASSLAGTATEAFF
TRBV28,TRBJ1-5,CASSFGGSINQPQHF
TRBV20-1,TRBJ2-7,CSARDDDWRGEQYF
TRBV19,TRBJ2-3,CASTSRDASTDTQYF
TRBV27,TRBJ2-1,CASRRGFFDEQFF
TRBV20-1,TRBJ2-1,CSARTFTSRTSGSSYNEQFF
TRBV4-1,TRBJ2-7,CASSKGQNYEQYF
TRBV2,TRBJ1-2,CASSRRDYGYTF
TRBV12-5,TRBJ2-5,CASGPYPGQQETQYF
TRBV12-3/TRBV12-4,TRBJ2-5,CASSWTGFQETQYF
TRBV3-1,TRBJ1-2,CASSQQTDHRAGYTF
TRBV6-1,TRBJ1-1,CASSEKGQGFGEAFF
TRBV4-2,TRBJ2-2,CASSQEGPSSAGELFF
TRBV24-1,TRBJ2-6,CATSDGLAGGRSGANVLTF
TRBV20-1,TRBJ1-1,CSARGTGDTTTNTEAFF